The TCR beta chain described here comes from a study of OX40 agonist ivuxolimab in advanced cancers. For the study at large: The study treated patients with ivuxolimab, an agonistic anti-OX40 (CD134) antibody. Patients in dose escalation had liver, melanoma, kidney or head and neck cancers. Whole-study findings and limits: In the expanded peripheral T cells, antigen specificity was never determined. Within 6 weeks, CD4+ and CD8+ blood T cells expanded clonally at 0.1 to 3.0 mg/kg.

For this clone: The antigen is unknown.

The junction had 6 bases not matched to a gene; V was cut back by 4 bases and J by 1 base. The germline CDR1 and CDR2 sequences are GTSNPN and SVGIG (reference sequence). The CDR3 is made up of 14 amino acids. Data came from immunoSEQ multiplex PCR; TCRdb stores just in-frame clones and leaves some out. Counted here are tens of thousands of clones, about 89% occurring once; the ten biggest clones make up 3.5% to 4%. The genes are TRBV30 and TRBJ1-1, with 7 bases that match TRBD1. This sequence originates from an adult with an advanced solid tumor such as melanoma, head and neck, liver or kidney cancer. Specimen: CD4+ or CD8+ T cells sorted from blood, collected in a trial of the OX40 agonist ivuxolimab. As DNA, the CDR3 is TGTGCCTGGAACAAGGGGGCCCGGAACACTGAAGCTTTCTTT. Its translation is CAWNKGARNTEAFF.